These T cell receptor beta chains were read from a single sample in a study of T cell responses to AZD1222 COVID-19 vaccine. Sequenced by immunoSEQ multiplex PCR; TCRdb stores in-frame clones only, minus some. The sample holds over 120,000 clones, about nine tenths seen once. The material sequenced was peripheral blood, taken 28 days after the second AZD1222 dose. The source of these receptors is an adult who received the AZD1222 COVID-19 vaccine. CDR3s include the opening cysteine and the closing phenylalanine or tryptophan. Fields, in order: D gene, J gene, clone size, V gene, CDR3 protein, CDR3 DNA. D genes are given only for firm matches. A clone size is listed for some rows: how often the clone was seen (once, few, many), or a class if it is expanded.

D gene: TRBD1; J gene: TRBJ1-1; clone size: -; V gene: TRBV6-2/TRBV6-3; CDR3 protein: CASSWDRRLMNTEAFF; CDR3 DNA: TGTGCCAGCAGTTGGGACAGGAGACTAATGAACACTGAAGCTTTCTTT
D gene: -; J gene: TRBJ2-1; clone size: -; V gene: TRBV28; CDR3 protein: CASSSSYGGSSYNEQFF; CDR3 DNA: TGTGCCAGCAGTTCCTCTTACGGGGGTAGCTCCTACAATGAGCAGTTCTTC
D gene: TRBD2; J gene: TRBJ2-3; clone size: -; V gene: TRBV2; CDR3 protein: CASSSLAGVSSTDTQYF; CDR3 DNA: TGTGCCAGCAGTTCTCTAGCGGGAGTATCTAGCACAGATACGCAGTATTTT
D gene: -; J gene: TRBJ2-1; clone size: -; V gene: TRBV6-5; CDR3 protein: CASSFHNEQFF; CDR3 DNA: TGTGCCAGCAGTTTTCACAATGAGCAGTTCTTC
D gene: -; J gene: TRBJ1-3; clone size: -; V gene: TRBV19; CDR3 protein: CASSIVRDPSGNTIYF; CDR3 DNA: TGTGCCAGTAGTATAGTTCGGGACCCCTCTGGAAACACCATATATTTT
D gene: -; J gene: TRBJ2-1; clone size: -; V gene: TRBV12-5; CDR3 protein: CASGLSTGVINEQFF; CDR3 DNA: TGTGCTAGTGGTTTGTCCACGGGAGTTATCAATGAGCAGTTCTTC
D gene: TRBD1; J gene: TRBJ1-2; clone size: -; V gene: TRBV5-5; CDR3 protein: CASSLVLTKTGDNYGYTF; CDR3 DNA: TGTGCCAGCAGCTTGGTACTGACTAAGACAGGGGATAACTATGGCTACACCTTC
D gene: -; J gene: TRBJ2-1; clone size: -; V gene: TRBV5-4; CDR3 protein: CASSLAGVGLNEQFF; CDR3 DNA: TGTGCCAGCAGCTTGGCGGGGGTAGGCCTCAATGAGCAGTTCTTC
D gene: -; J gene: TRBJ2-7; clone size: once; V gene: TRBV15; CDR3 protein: CATSRDRRSGYHYEQYF; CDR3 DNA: TGTGCCACCAGCAGAGATCGGCGGAGCGGGTACCATTACGAGCAGTACTTC
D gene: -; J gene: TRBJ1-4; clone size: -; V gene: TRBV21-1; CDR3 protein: CASSWATGGRNEKLFF; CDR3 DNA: TGTGCCAGCAGTTGGGCGACAGGGGGACGGAATGAAAAACTGTTTTTT
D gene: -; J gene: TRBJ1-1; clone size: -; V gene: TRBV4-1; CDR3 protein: CASGSDPEAFF; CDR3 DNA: TGCGCCAGCGGTAGCGACCCCGAAGCTTTCTTT
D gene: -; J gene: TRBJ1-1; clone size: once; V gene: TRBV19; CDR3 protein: CASSISQGRVNTEAFF; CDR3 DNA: TGTGCCAGTAGTATTTCCCAGGGAAGAGTGAACACTGAAGCTTTCTTT
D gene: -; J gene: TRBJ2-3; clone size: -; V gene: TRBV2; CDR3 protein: CASSEDYTDTQYF; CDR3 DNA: TGTGCCAGCAGTGAAGACTACACAGATACGCAGTATTTT
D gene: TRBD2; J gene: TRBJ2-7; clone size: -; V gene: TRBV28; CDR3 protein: CASSTSGRTNEQYF; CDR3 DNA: TGTGCCAGCAGTACTAGCGGGAGGACCAACGAGCAGTACTTC
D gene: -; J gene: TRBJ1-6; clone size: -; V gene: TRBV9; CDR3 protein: CASSETGSPLHF; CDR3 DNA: TGTGCCAGCAGTGAGACTGGGTCACCCCTCCACTTT
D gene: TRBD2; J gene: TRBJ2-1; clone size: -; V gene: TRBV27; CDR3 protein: CASSPSGSNHEQFF; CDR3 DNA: TGTGCCAGCAGTCCTAGCGGGAGTAACCATGAGCAGTTCTTC
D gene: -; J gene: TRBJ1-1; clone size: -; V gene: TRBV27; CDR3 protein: CASSLFGNLNTEAFF; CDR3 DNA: TGTGCCAGCAGTCTCTTTGGCAACCTGAACACTGAAGCTTTCTTT
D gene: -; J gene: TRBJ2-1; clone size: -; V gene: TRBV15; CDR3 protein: CATSRKGQYNEQFF; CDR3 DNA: TGTGCCACCAGCAGAAAGGGACAATACAATGAGCAGTTCTTC
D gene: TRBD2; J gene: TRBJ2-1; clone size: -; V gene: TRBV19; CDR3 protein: CASKGTSAYNEQFF; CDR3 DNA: TGTGCCAGTAAGGGGACTAGCGCCTACAATGAGCAGTTCTTC
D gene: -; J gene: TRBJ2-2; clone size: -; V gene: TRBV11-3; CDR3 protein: CASSPLGSNTGELFF; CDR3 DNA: TGTGCCAGCAGCCCCCTGGGATCGAACACCGGGGAGCTGTTTTTT
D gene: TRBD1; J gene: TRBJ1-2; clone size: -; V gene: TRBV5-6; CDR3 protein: CASSMGTGYGYTF; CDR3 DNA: TGTGCCAGCAGCATGGGGACAGGGTATGGCTACACCTTC
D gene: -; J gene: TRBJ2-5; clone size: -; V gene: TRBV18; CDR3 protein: CASSPSPQETQYF; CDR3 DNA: TGTGCCAGCTCACCCTCCCCACAAGAGACCCAGTACTTC
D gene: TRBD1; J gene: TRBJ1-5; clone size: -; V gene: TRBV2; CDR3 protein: CASRRDRSSNQPQHF; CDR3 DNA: TGTGCCAGCAGACGGGACAGGAGTAGCAATCAGCCCCAGCATTTT
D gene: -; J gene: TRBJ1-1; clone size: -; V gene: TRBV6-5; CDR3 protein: CASSYSGGHANTEAFF; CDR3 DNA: TGTGCCAGCAGTTACTCAGGGGGGCACGCGAACACTGAAGCTTTCTTT
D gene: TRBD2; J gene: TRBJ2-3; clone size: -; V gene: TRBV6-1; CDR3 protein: CASSEWGGWPTDTQYF; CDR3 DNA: TGTGCCAGCAGTGAATGGGGGGGGTGGCCGACAGATACGCAGTATTTT
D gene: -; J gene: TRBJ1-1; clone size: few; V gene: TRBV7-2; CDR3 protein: CASSLNNRNTEAFF; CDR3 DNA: TGTGCCAGCAGCTTAAACAATAGGAACACTGAAGCTTTCTTT
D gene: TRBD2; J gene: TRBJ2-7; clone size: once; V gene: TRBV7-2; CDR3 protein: CASSSLGLADPEQYF; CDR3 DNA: TGTGCCAGCAGCTCCCTAGGACTAGCGGACCCCGAGCAGTACTTC
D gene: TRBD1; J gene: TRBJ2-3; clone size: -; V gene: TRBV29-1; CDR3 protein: CSVGLTPGQGKDTQYF; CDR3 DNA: TGCAGCGTCGGCCTCACTCCGGGACAGGGCAAAGATACGCAGTATTTT